Listed here are 21 T cell receptor beta chains from one sample, sequenced in a study of low-dose radiotherapy and immunotherapy resistance in tumors. TRAV and TRBV primers primed cDNA for both TCRalpha and TCRbeta. TCR amplification used 15 to 20 PCR cycles, a constant-region primer and a V-primer adapter. TCRdb re-derived calls from the reads in MiXCR, one entry per CDR3 protein. The sample shows approximately 14,000 distinct CDR3 sequences, 65% to 75% of them seen only once. These receptors were obtained from a human donor with advanced metastatic prostate, ovarian, gallbladder or colorectal cancer (not recorded which). This table probably holds off-target reads from a library built for another chain.

The chain joins TRBV7-2 to TRBJ2-3, with 8 positions matching TRBD1. Germline loops: CDR1 SGHTA, CDR2 FQGNSA. V lost 8 bases and J lost 2; bases outside the gene matches: 9. The CDR3 consists of 15 residues. The DNA of the CDR3 is TGTGCCAGCGTAAAGGACAGGGCAAACACAGATACGCAGTATTTT. Translation: CASVKDRANTDTQYF.

The chain couples TRBV29-1 to TRBJ1-1; D remains unclear. CDR1 is SQVTM and CDR2 is ANQGSEA in the germline V gene. The CDR3 sequence is 13 residues long. V was cut by 0 bases and J by 1 base, with 6 bases left in between. As DNA, the CDR3 is TGCAGCGTTGAAGAAATCGGGAACACTGAAGCTTTCTTT. Amino acid sequence: CSVEEIGNTEAFF. The variable domain in full, with the rest retrieved from reference TRBV29-1 and TRBJ1-1, is SAVISQKPSRDICQRGTSLTIQCQVDSQVTMMFWYRQQPGQSLTLIATANQGSEATYESGFVIDKFPISRPNLTFSTLTVSNMSPEDSSIYLCSVEEIGNTEAFFGQGTRLTVV.

The chain joins TRBV11-2 to TRBJ2-5; perhaps D is TRBD1 or TRBD2 (5 bases each). The ends were cut back, 4 bases at V and 10 bases at J, with 19 bases in the middle. This CDR3 has 14 amino acids. Germline V gene lookup returns CDR1 SGHAT and CDR2 FQNNGV. The CDR3 region has the DNA TGTGCCAGCAGCTCTCTTATGGGGGATTCAGTCCAGTACTTC. Encoded protein: CASSSLMGDSVQYF.

CDR3 nucleotides: TGTGCCAGCAGCTTAGAAGGGACAGTCGGGGAGCTGTTTTTT. Protein: CASSLEGTVGELFF. The chain links TRBV7-9 to TRBJ2-2; TRBD1 agrees at 7 bases. V lost 1 base to trimming and J lost 7 bases; unmatched junction nucleotides: 3. The CDR3 consists of 14 residues. The germline gives CDR1 SEHNR, CDR2 FQNEAQ (reference sequence).

The gene calls are TRBV10-3 and TRBJ1-3; D is unclear. The ends were cut back, 7 bases at V and 0 bases at J, with 7 bases in the middle. CDR3 length equals 13 residues. CDR1 and CDR2 from the germline V gene are ENHRY and SYGVKD. The CDR3 DNA sequence: TGTGCCATCAACCCGAGCTCTGGAAACACCATATATTTT. Its translation is CAINPSSGNTIYF.

The V gene is TRBV5-4, the J gene TRBJ2-3; D call uncertain. Germline V gene sequence: CDR1 SGHNT, CDR2 YYREEE (reference sequence). Between the trimmed V and J ends, which lost 4 bases and 5 bases, there was a span of 20 bases. The CDR3 consists of 16 residues. The CDR3 DNA reads TGTGCCAGCAGCACTGAGGACGGAACGATTGGAGATACGCAGTATTTT. Translated, it gives CASSTEDGTIGDTQYF. The full variable domain, with the rest looked up from reference TRBV5-4 and TRBJ2-3, is ETGVTQSPTHLIKTRGQQVTLRCSSQSGHNTVSWYQQALGQGPQFIFQYYREEENGRGNFPPRFSGLQFPNYSSELNVNALELDDSALYLCASSTEDGTIGDTQYFGPGTRLTVL.

This chain links TRBV7-9 with TRBJ1-1; D is uncertain. Germline V CDR1 and CDR2: SEHNR, FQNEAQ (reference sequence). V was pared by 5 bases and J by 0 bases, with 25 bases between. This CDR3 spans 19 amino acids. The CDR3 loop is CASSLLNPRTKRVNTEAFF. As DNA, the CDR3 is TGTGCCAGCAGCCTCCTCAACCCCCGTACGAAAAGGGTGAACACTGAAGCTTTCTTT.

The V call is TRBV5-5, the J call TRBJ1-3; D is unclear. With 1 base removed from V and 5 bases from J, the gap between germline ends came to 7 bases. The germline V gene encodes CDR1 SGHKS and CDR2 YYEKEE (reference sequence). This CDR3 region has 13 residues. This chain's CDR3 is CASSLLARNTIYF. The CDR3 coding sequence is TGTGCCAGCAGCTTGTTGGCGAGAAACACCATATATTTT.

This clonotype was seen a single time. The chain recombines TRBV2 with TRBJ1-5; D call uncertain. The germline V gene encodes CDR1 SNHLY and CDR2 FYNNEI. Trimming removed 2 bases from V and 3 bases from J, with 11 bases in between. CDR3 length: 15 amino acids. The CDR3 DNA sequence: TGTGCCAGCAGTGAAACGTCAGCTAACAATCAGCCCCAGCATTTT. This translates into CASSETSANNQPQHF.

The table lists this clonotype with a few counts. This rearrangement joins TRBV10-3 to TRBJ1-6; 7 positions match TRBD1. Germline values: CDR1 ENHRY, CDR2 SYGVKD. This CDR3 has 12 amino acids. V shed 10 bases and J 7 bases; nucleotides not matched to a gene: 4. The DNA for the CDR3 is TGTGCCACCGAGACAGGGAATTCACCCCTCCACTTT. Its translation is CATETGNSPLHF.

This sequence joins TRBV9 and TRBJ2-1, with D perhaps matching TRBD1 (6 bases). With 4 bases removed from V and 5 bases from J, the gap between germline ends came to 16 bases. The CDR3 is made up of 15 amino acids. CDR1 SGDLS and CDR2 YYNGEE come from the germline V gene. CDR3 DNA: TGTGCCAGCAGCCAACTGATGGGGGCCAACAATGAGCAGTTCTTC. This codes for CASSQLMGANNEQFF.

V gene TRBV6-1 combines with J gene TRBJ1-5; D remains unclear. V was shortened by 8 bases and J by 0 bases, with 11 bases between the two germline ends. This CDR3 comprises 14 residues. From germline, CDR1 is MNHNS and CDR2 SASEGT. The CDR3 is CASSRQNSNQPQHF. The DNA of the CDR3 is TGTGCCAGCTCCCGCCAGAATAGCAATCAGCCCCAGCATTTT.

The chain carries TRBV7-2 and TRBJ2-7; no definite D call. V gave up 3 bases and J gave up 4 bases, with 4 bases separating them. Germline V lookup: CDR1 SGHTA, CDR2 FQGNSA. CDR3 length: 11 amino acids. CDR3 region: CASSFAYEQYF. For the CDR3, the DNA is TGTGCCAGCAGCTTTGCTTACGAGCAGTACTTC.

The genes are TRBV2 and TRBJ2-7; D assignment may be TRBD1 or TRBD2 (5 bases each). Trimming cost V 10 bases and J 3 bases, with 16 bases left between them. Looked up from germline, CDR1 is SNHLY and CDR2 is FYNNEI. CDR3 length: 13 amino acids. In DNA, the CDR3 is TGTGCCACCCAGGGAGTGGGGGACTACGAGCAGTACTTC. Protein product: CATQGVGDYEQYF. The full variable domain, with the rest looked up from reference TRBV2 and TRBJ2-7, is EPEVTQTPSHQVTQMGQEVILRCVPISNHLYFYWYRQILGQKVEFLVSFYNNEISEKSEIFDDQFSVERPDGSNFTLKIRSTKLEDSAMYFCATQGVGDYEQYFGPGTRLTVT.

The chain employs TRBV10-3 and TRBJ2-7; 10 bases agree with TRBD1. V lost 11 bases, J lost 6 bases, and 13 bases stayed unmatched. CDR1 and CDR2 from the germline V gene are ENHRY and SYGVKD. The CDR3 consists of 14 residues. CDR3 in amino acids: CASGNDRGLVEQYF. CDR3 in DNA: TGTGCCTCCGGGAACGACAGGGGGCTCGTCGAGCAGTACTTC.

V usage is TRBV19 and J usage is TRBJ2-5, with D perhaps TRBD1 (6 bases). CDR1 and CDR2 (germline): LNHDA, SQIVND (reference sequence). The CDR3 extends over 14 amino acids. Trimming stripped 1 base from V and 2 bases from J, with 8 bases between. CDR3 in DNA: TGTGCCAGTAGTATAGGGCAGGGGCAAGAGACCCAGTACTTC. This translates into CASSIGQGQETQYF.

The chain joins TRBV20-1 to TRBJ1-2; no definite D call. V gave up 2 bases and J gave up 2 bases, with 18 bases separating them. This CDR3 comprises 16 residues. The germline gives CDR1 DFQATT, CDR2 SNEGSKA (reference sequence). The CDR3 sequence: CSARTPRKYHNYGYTF. CDR3 coding DNA: TGCAGTGCTAGAACCCCCCGGAAGTATCACAACTATGGCTACACCTTC.

This clonotype was observed once. In nucleotides, the CDR3 is TGTGCCTGGATGACCGACGAGGGGGGTTCACCCCTCCACTTT. It specifies CAWMTDEGGSPLHF. The rearrangement joins TRBV30 to TRBJ1-6; a weak D match, TRBD1 (6 bases). Looked up from germline, CDR1 is GTSNPN and CDR2 is SVGIG (reference sequence). The V gene lost 4 bases and the J gene lost 9 bases, with 16 bases spanning the gap. The CDR3 runs to 14 residues.

This sequence joins TRBV6-8 and TRBJ2-7; D is possibly TRBD2 (5 bases). The CDR3 sequence is 12 residues long. From germline, CDR1 is MNHGY and CDR2 SAAAGT. V lost 7 bases, J lost 7 bases, and 14 bases lay in between. CDR3 nucleotides: TGTGCCAGCACTTTCGCCCGGGGAGAGCAGTACTTC. This gives the protein CASTFARGEQYF.

The V gene is TRBV18, the J gene TRBJ2-6; D gene unclear. The V gene's germline CDR1 is KGHSH and CDR2 LQKENI. The V gene lost 6 bases and the J gene lost 0 bases, with 15 bases spanning the gap. CDR3 length: 17 residues. CDR3 region: CASSLVGQISGANVLTF. The CDR3 nucleotides are TGTGCCAGCTCCCTCGTCGGGCAAATCTCTGGGGCCAACGTCCTGACTTTC. The whole variable domain, remainder taken from reference TRBV18 and TRBJ2-6, is NAGVMQNPRHLVRRRGQEARLRCSPMKGHSHVYWYRQLPEEGLKFMVYLQKENIIDESGMPKERFSAEFPKEGPSILRIQQVVRGDSAAYFCASSLVGQISGANVLTFGAGSRLTVL.

The table lists this clonotype with a few counts. J is TRBJ2-1 and V is TRBV6-1, with TRBD2 matching over 13 bases. Germline loops: CDR1 MNHNS, CDR2 SASEGT. V gave up 3 bases and J gave up 4 bases; unmatched junction bases: 3. The CDR3 length is 16 residues. In nucleotides, the CDR3 is TGTGCCAGCAGTGAGAGGACTAGCGGGGGTTACAATGAGCAGTTCTTC. Amino acid sequence: CASSERTSGGYNEQFF.